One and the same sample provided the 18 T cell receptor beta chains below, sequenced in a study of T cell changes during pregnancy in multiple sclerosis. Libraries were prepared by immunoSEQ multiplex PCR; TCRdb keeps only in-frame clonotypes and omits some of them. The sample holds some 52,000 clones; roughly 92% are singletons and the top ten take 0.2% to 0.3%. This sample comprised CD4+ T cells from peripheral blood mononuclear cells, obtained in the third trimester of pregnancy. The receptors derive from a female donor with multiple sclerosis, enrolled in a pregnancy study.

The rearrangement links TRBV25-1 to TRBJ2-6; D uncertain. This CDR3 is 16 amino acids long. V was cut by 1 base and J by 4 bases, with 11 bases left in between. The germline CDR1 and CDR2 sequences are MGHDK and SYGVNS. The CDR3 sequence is CASSESPLAGANVLTF. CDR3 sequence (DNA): TGTGCCAGCAGTGAATCCCCCCTGGCAGGGGCCAACGTCCTGACTTTC.

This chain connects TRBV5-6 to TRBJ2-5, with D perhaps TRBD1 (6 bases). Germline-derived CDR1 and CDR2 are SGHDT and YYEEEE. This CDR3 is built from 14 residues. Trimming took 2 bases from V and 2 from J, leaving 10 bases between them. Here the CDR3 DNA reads TGTGCCAGCAGCTTCGGACAGCCTCAAGAGACCCAGTACTTC. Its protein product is CASSFGQPQETQYF.

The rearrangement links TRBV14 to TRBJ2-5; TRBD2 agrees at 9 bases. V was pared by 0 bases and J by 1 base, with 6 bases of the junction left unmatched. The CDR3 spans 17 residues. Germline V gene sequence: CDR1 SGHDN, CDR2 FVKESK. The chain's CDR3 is CASSQDLLAGIQETQYF. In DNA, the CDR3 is TGTGCCAGCAGCCAAGATCTACTAGCGGGTATCCAAGAGACCCAGTACTTC. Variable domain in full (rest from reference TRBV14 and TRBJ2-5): EAGVTQFPSHSVIEKGQTVTLRCDPISGHDNLYWYRRVMGKEIKFLLHFVKESKQDESGMPNNRFLAERTGGTYSTLKVQPAELEDSGVYFCASSQDLLAGIQETQYFGPGTRLLVL.

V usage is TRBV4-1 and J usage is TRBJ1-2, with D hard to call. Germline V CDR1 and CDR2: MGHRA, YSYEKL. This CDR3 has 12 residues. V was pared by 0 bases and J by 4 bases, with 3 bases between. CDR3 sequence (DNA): TGCGCCAGCAGCCAAGAGCGCTATGGCTACACCTTC. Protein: CASSQERYGYTF.

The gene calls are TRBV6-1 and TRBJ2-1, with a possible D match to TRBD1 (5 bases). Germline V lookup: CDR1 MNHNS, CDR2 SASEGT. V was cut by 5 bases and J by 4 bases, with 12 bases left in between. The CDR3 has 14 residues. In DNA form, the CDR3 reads TGTGCCAGCAGTCCCGACAGAGTATACAATGAGCAGTTCTTC. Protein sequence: CASSPDRVYNEQFF.

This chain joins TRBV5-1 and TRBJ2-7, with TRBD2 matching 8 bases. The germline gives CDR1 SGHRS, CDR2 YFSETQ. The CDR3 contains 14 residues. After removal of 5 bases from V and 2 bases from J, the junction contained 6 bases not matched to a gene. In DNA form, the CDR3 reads TGCGCCAGCAGTCGGCCGGGACTAGCCTACGAGCAGTACTTC. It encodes CASSRPGLAYEQYF.

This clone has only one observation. CDR3 in DNA: TGCGCCAGCAGATCGGGACTAGGGGGAAGCTCCTACGAGCAGTACTTC. It yields the protein CASRSGLGGSSYEQYF. The rearrangement links TRBV5-1 to TRBJ2-7, with TRBD2 matching over 8 bases. Germline V gene sequence: CDR1 SGHRS, CDR2 YFSETQ. This CDR3 spans 16 amino acids. V shed 5 bases and J 0 bases; nucleotides not matched to a gene: 10.

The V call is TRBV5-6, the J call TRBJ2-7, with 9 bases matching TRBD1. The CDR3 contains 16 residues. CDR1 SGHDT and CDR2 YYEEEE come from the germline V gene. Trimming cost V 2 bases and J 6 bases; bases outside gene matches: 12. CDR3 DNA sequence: TGTGCCAGCAGCTTCGGTGCTGGGACAGGGATCGGCGAGCAGTACTTC. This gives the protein CASSFGAGTGIGEQYF.

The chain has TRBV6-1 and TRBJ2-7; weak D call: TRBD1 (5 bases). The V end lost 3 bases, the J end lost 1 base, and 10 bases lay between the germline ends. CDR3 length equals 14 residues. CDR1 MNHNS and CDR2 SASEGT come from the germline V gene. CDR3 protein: CASSDRVKSYEQYF. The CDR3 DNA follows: TGTGCCAGCAGTGACAGGGTAAAGTCCTACGAGCAGTACTTC.

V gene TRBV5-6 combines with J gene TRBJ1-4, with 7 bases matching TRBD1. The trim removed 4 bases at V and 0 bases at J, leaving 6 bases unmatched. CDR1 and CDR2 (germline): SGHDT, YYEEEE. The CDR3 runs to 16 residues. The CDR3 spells CASSPRQGATNEKLFF. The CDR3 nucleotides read TGTGCCAGCAGCCCCAGACAGGGTGCAACTAATGAAAAACTGTTTTTT.

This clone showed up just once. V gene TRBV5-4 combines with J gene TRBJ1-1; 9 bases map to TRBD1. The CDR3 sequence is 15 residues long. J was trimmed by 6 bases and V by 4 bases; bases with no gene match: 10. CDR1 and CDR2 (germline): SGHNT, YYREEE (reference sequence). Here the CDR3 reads CASSLRQGVIAEAFF. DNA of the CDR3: TGTGCCAGCAGCCTCCGACAGGGGGTTATTGCTGAAGCTTTCTTT.

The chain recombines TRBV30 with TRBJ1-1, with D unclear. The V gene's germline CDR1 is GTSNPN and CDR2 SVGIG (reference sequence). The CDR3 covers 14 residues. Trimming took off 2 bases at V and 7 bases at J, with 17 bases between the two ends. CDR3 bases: TGTGCCTGGAGTCCCGAGGGTGGATTGAGTGAAGCTTTCTTT. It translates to CAWSPEGGLSEAFF.

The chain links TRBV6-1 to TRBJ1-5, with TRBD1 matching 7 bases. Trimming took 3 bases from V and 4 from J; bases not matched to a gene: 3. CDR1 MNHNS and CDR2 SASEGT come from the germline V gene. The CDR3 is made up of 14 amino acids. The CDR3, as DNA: TGTGCCAGCAGTGACCAGGGGGATAATCAGCCCCAGCATTTT. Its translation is CASSDQGDNQPQHF.

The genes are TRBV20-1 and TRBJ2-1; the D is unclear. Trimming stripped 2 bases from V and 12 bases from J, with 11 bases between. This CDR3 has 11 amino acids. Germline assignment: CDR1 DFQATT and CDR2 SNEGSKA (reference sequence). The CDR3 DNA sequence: TGCAGTGCTAGACTGACAATGGGGCAGTTCTTC. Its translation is CSARLTMGQFF.

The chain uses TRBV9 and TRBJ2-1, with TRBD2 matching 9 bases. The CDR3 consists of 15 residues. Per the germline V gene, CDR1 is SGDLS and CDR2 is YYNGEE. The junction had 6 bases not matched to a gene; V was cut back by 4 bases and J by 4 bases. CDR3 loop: CASSPRTSVYNEQFF. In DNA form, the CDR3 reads TGTGCCAGCAGCCCCCGGACTAGCGTTTACAATGAGCAGTTCTTC. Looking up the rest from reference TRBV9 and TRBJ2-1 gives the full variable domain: DSGVTQTPKHLITATGQRVTLRCSPRSGDLSVYWYQQSLDQGLQFLIQYYNGEERAKGNILERFSAQQFPDLHSELNLSSLELGDSALYFCASSPRTSVYNEQFFGPGTRLTVL.

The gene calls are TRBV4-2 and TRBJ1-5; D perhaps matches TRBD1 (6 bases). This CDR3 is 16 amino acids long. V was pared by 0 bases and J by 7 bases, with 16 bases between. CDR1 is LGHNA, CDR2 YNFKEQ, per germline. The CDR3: CASSQETRGRGQPQHF. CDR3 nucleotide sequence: TGTGCCAGCAGCCAAGAGACGCGGGGGCGCGGGCAGCCCCAGCATTTT.

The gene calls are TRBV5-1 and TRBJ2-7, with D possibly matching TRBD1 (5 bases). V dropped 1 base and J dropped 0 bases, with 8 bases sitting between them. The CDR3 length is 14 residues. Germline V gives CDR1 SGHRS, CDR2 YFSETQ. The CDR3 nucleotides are TGCGCCAGCAGCTTGACAGGAAGCTCCTACGAGCAGTACTTC. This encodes CASSLTGSSYEQYF.

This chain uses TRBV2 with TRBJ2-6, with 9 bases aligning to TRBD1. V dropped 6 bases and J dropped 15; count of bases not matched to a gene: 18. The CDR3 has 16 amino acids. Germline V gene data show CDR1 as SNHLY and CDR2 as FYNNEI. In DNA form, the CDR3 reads TGTGCCAGCAGCTCCCCGTCCGGGACAGGGACTACAAGCCTGACTTTC. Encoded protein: CASSSPSGTGTTSLTF.